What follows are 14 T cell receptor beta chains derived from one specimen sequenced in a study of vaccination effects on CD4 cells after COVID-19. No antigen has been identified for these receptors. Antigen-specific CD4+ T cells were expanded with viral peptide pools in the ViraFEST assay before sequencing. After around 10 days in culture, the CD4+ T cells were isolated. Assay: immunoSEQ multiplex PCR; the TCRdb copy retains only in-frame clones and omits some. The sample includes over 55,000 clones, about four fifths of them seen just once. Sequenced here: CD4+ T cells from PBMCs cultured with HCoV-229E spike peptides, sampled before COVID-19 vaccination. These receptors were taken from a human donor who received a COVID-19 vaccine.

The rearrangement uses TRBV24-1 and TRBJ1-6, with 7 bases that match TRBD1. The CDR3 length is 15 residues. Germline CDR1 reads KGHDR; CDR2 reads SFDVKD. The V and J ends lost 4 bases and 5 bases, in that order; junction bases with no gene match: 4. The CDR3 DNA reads TGTGCCACCAGTGACCGGACAGGCAATAATTCACCCCTCCACTTT. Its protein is CATSDRTGNNSPLHF.

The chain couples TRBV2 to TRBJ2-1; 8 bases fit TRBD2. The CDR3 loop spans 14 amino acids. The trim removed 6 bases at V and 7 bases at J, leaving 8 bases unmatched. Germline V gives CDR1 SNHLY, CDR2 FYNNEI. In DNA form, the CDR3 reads TGTGCCAGCAGAGTAACTAGCGGAGGGAATGAGCAGTTCTTC. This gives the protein CASRVTSGGNEQFF.

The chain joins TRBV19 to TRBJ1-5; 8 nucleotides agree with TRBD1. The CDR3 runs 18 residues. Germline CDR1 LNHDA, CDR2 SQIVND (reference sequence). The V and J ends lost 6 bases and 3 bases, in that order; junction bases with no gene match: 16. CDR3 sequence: CASSPQDRVRGNNQPQHF. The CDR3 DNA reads TGTGCCAGTAGCCCTCAGGACAGGGTCCGGGGAAACAATCAGCCCCAGCATTTT.

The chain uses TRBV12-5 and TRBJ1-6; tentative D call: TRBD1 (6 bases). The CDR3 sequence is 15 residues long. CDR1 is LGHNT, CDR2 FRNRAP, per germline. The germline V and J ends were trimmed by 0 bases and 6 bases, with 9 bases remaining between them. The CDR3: CASGLVVRGNSPLHF. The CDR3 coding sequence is TGTGCTAGTGGTTTGGTAGTCAGGGGTAATTCACCCCTCCACTTT.

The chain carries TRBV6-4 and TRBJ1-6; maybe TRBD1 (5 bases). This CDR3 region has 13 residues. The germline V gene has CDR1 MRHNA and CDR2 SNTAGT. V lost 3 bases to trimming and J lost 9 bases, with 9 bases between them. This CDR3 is CASSDQGISPLHF. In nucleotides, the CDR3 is TGTGCCAGCAGTGATCAGGGAATTTCACCCCTCCACTTT.

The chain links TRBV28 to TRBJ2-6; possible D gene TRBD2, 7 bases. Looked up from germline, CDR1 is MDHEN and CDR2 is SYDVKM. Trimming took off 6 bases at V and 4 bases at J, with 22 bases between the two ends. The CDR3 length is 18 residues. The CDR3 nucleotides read TGTGCCAGCAGCAAGGGGGGGTTTAGCGCGTCCGGGGCCAACGTCCTGACTTTC. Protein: CASSKGGFSASGANVLTF.

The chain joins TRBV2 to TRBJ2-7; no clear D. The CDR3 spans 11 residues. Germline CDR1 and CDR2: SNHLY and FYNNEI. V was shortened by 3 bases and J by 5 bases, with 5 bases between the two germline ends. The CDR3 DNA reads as TGTGCCAGCAGTGAGTTTAACGAGCAGTACGTC. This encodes CASSEFNEQYV.

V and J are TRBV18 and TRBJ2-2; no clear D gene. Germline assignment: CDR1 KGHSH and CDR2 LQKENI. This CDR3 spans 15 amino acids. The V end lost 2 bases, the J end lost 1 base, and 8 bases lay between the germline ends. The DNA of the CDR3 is TGTGCCAGCTCACCAGTACACTTGAACACCGGGGAGCTGTTTTTT. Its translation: CASSPVHLNTGELFF.

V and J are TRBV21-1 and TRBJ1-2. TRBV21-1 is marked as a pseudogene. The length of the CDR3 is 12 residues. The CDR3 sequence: CASSRRSYGYTF. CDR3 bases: TGTGCCAGCAGCAGACGGAGCTATGGCTACACCTTC.

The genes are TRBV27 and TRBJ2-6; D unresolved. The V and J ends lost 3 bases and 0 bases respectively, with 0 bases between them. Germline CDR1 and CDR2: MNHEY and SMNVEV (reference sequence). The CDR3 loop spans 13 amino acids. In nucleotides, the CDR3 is TGTGCCAGCAGTTTCTCTGGGGCCAACGTCCTGACTTTC. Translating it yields CASSFSGANVLTF.

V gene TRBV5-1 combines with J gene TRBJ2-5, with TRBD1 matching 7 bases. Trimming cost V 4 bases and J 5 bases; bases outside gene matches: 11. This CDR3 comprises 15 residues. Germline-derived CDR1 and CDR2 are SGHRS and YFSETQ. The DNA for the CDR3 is TGCGCCAGCAGCCAACGGACAGGAGTGAGCGAGACCCAGTACTTC. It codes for CASSQRTGVSETQYF.

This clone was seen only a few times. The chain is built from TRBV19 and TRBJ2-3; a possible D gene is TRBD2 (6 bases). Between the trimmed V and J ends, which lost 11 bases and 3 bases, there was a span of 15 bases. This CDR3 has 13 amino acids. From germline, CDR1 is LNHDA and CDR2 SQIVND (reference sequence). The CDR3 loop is CASTHGGTDTQYF. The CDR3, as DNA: TGTGCCTCCACCCACGGGGGAACAGATACGCAGTATTTT. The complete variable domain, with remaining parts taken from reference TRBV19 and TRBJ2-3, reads DGGITQSPKYLFRKEGQNVTLSCEQNLNHDAMYWYRQDPGQGLRLIYYSQIVNDFQKGDIAEGYSVSREKKESFPLTVTSAQKNPTAFYLCASTHGGTDTQYFGPGTRLTVL.

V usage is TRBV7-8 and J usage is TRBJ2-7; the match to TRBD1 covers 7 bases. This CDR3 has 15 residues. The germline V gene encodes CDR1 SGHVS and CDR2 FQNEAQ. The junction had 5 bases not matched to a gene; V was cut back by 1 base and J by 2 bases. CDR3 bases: TGTGCCAGCAGCTTAGTTGGGACAGAGGCCTACGAGCAGTACGTC. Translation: CASSLVGTEAYEQYV.

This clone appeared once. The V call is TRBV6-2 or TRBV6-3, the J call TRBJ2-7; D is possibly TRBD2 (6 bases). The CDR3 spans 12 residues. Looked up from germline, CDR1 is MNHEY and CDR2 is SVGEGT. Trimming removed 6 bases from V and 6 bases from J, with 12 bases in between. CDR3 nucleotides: TGTGCCAGCAGCCGCCCGACTAGCGAGCAGTACGTC. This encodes CASSRPTSEQYV.